This T cell receptor beta chain was captured by sequencing in a study of Graves' ophthalmopathy and Graves' hyperthyroidism. Study findings and constraints: Detection in blood was also observed for most expanded thyroid clonotypes above 0.001 frequency.

By definition, stable hyperthyroidism involved no ophthalmopathy within 18 months of follow-up. Diagnosis used clinical symptoms, serum thyroxine, TRAb, thyroid ultrasound and orbital computed tomography. Someone took the PBMCs out of approximately 9 ml of fresh peripheral blood. In regard to this clonotype: Its antigen is undetermined.

Germline V gives CDR1 LNHNV, CDR2 YYDKDF (reference sequence). The CDR3 loop spans 15 amino acids. V lost 2 bases to trimming and J lost 3 bases, with 13 bases between them. Amplified material comprised TCR beta CDR3 regions derived from RNA transcripts. First-round RT-PCR with HTBI primers preceded a second-round multiplex PCR. TCRdb re-derived calls from the multiplex PCR reads in MiXCR, one entry per CDR3 protein. The data contain hundreds of thousands of distinct CDR3 sequences, around 21% of them singletons. The V gene is TRBV15, the J gene TRBJ1-2; D is unclear. Sequenced input: peripheral blood. This sequence was found in a woman between 18 and 29 years old with stable Graves' hyperthyroidism. CDR3: CATSRSAPRDYGYTF. Here the CDR3 DNA reads TGTGCCACCAGCAGATCGGCCCCAAGGGACTATGGCTACACCTTC.